This TCR beta chain came from a study of blood T cell repertoires in COVID-19. Study summary: Acute and convalescent COVID-19 samples came from the United States, Italy and Spain. T cells, B-cell-depleted T cells, or PBMCs supplied cDNA or gDNA.

Per the original methods: By means of reference gene primer amplification, nucleated cell counts were estimated. Libraries were prepared by immunoSEQ multiplex PCR; TCRdb keeps only in-frame clonotypes and omits some of them. From that table come the V and J calls and clone size; the DNA was used to work out D and trimming. The repertoire has some 94,000 clones, 70% to 90% of them found once; the top ten carry approximately 20%. The germline V gene encodes CDR1 SGHRS and CDR2 YFSETQ. The trim removed 4 bases at V and 7 bases at J, leaving 10 bases unmatched. This CDR3 contains 14 residues. The chain combines TRBV5-1 with TRBJ1-2, with 7 bases that match TRBD1. Input material: peripheral blood. The receptor was isolated from a woman aged 55 to 70 with COVID-19, enrolled during active disease. For the CDR3, the DNA is TGCGCCAGCAGCCCGGGACAGTGGGGCTCTGGCTACACCTTC. Its protein product is CASSPGQWGSGYTF. Filled out from reference TRBV5-1 and TRBJ1-2, the complete variable domain reads KAGVTQTPRYLIKTRGQQVTLSCSPISGHRSVSWYQQTPGQGLQFLFEYFSETQRNKGNFPGRFSGRQFSNSRSEMNVSTLELGDSALYLCASSPGQWGSGYTFGSGTRLTVV.